This record concerns one T cell receptor (beta chain) sequence. Its cognate antigen is unknown. V lost 5 bases and J lost 8, with 15 bases in between. This CDR3 spans 13 amino acids. Germline values: CDR1 MNHEY, CDR2 SVGAGI. Approximately 100,000 TCR templates were assayed per sample. Only in-frame clones appear in the TCRdb table, and some are missing; sequencing was by immunoSEQ multiplex PCR. The repertoire consists of roughly 64,000 clones, with around 96% occurring once and the leading ten covering more than 0.095%. The sample comes from a study of siplizumab effects on memory and regulatory T cells. Regarding the study as a whole: A minor share of alloreactive clones matched unstimulated subsets. Siplizumab significantly lowered the alloreactive sequences that could be traced to unstimulated CD4+ memory cells.

The TCR originated in a human donor in good health. Sequenced material: naive CD8+ T cells sorted from blood. V gene TRBV6-5 combines with J gene TRBJ1-2, with D tentatively TRBD1 (5 bases). The CDR3 DNA is TGTGCCAGCAGTGGGACCCCCCAGCGGGGCTACACCTTC. Translation gives CASSGTPQRGYTF.